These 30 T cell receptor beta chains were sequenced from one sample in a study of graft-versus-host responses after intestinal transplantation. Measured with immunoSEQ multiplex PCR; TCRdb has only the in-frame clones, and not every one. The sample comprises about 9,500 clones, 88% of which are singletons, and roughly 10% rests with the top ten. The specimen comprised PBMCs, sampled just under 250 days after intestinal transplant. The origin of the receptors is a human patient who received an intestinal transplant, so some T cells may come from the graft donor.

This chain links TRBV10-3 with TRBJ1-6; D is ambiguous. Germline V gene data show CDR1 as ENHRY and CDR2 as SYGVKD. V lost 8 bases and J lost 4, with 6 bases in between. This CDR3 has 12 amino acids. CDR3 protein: CAIREYNSPLHF. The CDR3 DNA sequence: TGTGCCATCCGGGAATATAATTCACCCCTCCACTTT.

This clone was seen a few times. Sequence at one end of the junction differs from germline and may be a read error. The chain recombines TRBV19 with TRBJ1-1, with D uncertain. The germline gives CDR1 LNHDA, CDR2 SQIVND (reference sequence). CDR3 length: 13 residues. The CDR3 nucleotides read TGCTCGTCTGCGGGCAGCCGGAACACTGAAGCTTTCTTT. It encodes CSSAGSRNTEAFF. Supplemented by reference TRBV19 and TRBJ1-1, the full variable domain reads DGGITQSPKYLFRKEGQNVTLSCEQNLNHDAMYWYRQDPGQGLRLIYYSQIVNDFQKGDIAEGYSVSREKKESFPLTVTSAQKNPTAFYLCSSAGSRNTEAFFGQGTRLTVV.

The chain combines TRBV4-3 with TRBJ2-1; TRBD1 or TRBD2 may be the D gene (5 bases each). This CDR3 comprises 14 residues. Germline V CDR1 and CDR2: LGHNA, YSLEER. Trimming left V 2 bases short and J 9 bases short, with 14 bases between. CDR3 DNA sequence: TGCGCCAGCAGCCAACCGGGACGGGCCTCTGAGCAGTTCTTC. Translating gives CASSQPGRASEQFF.

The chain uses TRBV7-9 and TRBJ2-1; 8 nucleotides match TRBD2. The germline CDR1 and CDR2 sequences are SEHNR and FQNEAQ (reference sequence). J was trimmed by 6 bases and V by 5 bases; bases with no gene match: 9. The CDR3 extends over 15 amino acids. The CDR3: CASSPGGGVGNEQFF. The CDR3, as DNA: TGTGCCAGCAGCCCCGGGGGGGGCGTAGGCAATGAGCAGTTCTTC.

DNA of the CDR3: TGTGCCAGCACCCGGACAGCCACTAATTCACCCCTCCACTTT. Protein sequence: CASTRTATNSPLHF. The rearrangement joins TRBV5-4 to TRBJ1-6; perhaps TRBD1 as D (6 bases). The CDR3 has 14 amino acids. The germline V gene has CDR1 SGHNT and CDR2 YYREEE (reference sequence). V lost 6 bases to trimming and J lost 6 bases, with 13 bases between them.

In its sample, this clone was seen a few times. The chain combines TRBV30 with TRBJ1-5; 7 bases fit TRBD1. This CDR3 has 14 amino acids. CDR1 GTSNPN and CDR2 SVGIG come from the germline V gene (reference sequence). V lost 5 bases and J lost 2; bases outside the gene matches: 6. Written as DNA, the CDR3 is TGTGCCTGGGGATCAGGGGGGGGCAATCAGCCCCAGCATTTT. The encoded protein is CAWGSGGGNQPQHF.

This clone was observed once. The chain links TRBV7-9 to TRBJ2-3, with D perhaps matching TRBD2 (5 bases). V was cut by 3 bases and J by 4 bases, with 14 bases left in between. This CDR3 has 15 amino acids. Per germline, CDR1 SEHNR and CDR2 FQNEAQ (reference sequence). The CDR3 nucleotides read TGTGCCAGCAGCTTCGGCCTGGGGAGAGCAGATACGCAGTATTTT. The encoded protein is CASSFGLGRADTQYF.

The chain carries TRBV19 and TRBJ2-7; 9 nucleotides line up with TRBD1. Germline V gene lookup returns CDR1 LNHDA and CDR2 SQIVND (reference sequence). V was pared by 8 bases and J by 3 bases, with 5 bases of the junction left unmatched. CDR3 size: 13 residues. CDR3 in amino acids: CASAPGQGYEQYF. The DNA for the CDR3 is TGTGCCAGTGCCCCGGGACAGGGCTACGAGCAGTACTTC.

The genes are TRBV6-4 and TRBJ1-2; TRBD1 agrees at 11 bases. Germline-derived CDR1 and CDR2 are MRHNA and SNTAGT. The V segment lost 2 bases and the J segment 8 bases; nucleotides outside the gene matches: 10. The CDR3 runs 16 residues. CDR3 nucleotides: TGTGCCAGCAGTGACAGGAGCGGACAGGGGGCGTCGGGCTACACCTTC. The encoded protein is CASSDRSGQGASGYTF.

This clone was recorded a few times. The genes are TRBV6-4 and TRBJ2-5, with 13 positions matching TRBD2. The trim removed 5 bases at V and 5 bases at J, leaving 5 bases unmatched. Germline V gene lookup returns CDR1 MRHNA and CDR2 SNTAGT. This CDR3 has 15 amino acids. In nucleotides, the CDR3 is TGTGCCAGCAGTTCCGGGACTAGCGGGACTGAGACCCAGTACTTC. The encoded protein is CASSSGTSGTETQYF.

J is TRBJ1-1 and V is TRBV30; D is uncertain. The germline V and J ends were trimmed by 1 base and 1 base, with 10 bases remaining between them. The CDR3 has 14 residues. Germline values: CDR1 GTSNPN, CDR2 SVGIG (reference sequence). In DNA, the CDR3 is TGTGCCTGGAGTGAAAGGATCGCGAACACTGAAGCTTTCTTT. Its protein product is CAWSERIANTEAFF.

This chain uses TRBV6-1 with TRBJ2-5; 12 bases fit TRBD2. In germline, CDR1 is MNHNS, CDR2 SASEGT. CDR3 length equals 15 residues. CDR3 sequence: CAMGGLAGYQETQYF. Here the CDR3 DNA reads TGTGCGATGGGGGGACTAGCGGGTTACCAAGAGACCCAGTACTTC.

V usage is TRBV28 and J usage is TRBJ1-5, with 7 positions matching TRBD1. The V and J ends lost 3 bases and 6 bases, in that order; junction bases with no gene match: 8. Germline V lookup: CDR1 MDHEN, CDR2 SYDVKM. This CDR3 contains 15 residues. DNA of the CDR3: TGTGCCAGCAGTTTGCAAGACAGGGACAGTCAGCCCCAGCATTTT. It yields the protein CASSLQDRDSQPQHF.

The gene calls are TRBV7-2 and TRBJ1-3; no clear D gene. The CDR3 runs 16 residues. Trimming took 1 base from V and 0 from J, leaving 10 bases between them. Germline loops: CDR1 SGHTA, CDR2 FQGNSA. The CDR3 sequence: CASSLEWQASGNTIYF. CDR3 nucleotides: TGTGCCAGCAGCTTAGAGTGGCAGGCCTCTGGAAACACCATATATTTT.

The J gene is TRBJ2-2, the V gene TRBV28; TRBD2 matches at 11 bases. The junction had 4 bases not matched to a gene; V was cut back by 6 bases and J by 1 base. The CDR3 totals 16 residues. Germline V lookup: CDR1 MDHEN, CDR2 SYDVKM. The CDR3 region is CASSALAGGNTGELFF. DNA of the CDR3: TGTGCCAGCAGCGCTCTAGCGGGGGGGAACACCGGGGAGCTGTTTTTT.

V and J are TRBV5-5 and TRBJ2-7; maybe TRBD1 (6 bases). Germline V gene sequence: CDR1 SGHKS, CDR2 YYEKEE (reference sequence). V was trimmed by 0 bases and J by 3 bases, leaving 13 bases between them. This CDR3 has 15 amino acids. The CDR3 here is CASSLALGDIYEQYF. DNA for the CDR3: TGTGCCAGCAGCTTGGCCTTGGGGGACATCTACGAGCAGTACTTC.

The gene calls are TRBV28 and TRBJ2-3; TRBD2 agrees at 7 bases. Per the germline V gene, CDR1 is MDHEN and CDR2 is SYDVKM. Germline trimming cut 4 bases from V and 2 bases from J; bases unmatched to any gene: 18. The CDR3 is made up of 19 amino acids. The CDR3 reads CASSYPTSTGEGITDTQYF. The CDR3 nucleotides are TGTGCCAGCAGTTATCCTACTAGCACGGGGGAGGGTATCACAGATACGCAGTATTTT.

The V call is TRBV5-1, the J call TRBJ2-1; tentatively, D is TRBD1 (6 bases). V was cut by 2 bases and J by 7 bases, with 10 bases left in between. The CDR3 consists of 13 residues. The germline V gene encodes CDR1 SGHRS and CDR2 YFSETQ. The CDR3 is CASSLQGRNEQFF. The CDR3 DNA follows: TGCGCCAGCAGCTTACAGGGTAGAAATGAGCAGTTCTTC.

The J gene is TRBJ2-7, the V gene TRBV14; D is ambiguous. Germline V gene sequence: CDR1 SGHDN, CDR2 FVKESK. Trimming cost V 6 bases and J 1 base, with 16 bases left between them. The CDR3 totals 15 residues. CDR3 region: CASSHRSLVSYEQYF. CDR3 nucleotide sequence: TGTGCCAGCAGTCACCGGAGCTTAGTTTCCTACGAGCAGTACTTC.

The CDR3 DNA follows: TGTGCCAGCAGCGCGGCTAGCGGCTCCTACGAGCAGTACTTC. Translating it yields CASSAASGSYEQYF. The V and J genes are TRBV9 and TRBJ2-7; 7 positions match TRBD2. The CDR3 extends over 14 amino acids. CDR1 and CDR2 (germline): SGDLS, YYNGEE. With 3 bases clipped from V and 0 bases from J, the junction kept 3 bases outside the gene matches.

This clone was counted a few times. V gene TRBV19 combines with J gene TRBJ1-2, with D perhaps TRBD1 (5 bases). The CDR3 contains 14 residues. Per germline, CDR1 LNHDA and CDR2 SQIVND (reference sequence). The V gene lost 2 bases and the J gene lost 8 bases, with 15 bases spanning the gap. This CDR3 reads CASSISGGARGYTF. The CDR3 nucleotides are TGTGCCAGTAGTATATCGGGGGGTGCCCGCGGCTACACCTTC.

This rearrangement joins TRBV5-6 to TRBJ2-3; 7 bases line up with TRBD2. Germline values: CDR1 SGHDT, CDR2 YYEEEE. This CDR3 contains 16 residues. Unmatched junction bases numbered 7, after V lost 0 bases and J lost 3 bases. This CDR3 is CASSLGEGRATDTQYF. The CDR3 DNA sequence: TGTGCCAGCAGCTTGGGGGAGGGACGGGCAACAGATACGCAGTATTTT.

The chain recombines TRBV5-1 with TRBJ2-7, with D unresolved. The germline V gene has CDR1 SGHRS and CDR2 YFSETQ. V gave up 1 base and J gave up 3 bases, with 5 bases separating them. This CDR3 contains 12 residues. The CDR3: CASSLSGYEQYF. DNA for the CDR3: TGCGCCAGCAGCTTGTCCGGCTACGAGCAGTACTTC.

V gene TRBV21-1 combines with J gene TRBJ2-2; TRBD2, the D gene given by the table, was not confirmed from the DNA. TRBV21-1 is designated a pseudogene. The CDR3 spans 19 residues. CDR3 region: CASSKADPWRPQGSGELFF. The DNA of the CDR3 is TGTGCCAGCAGCAAAGCGGATCCTTGGCGGCCCCAAGGGAGCGGGGAGCTGTTTTTT.

This chain's CDR3 is CASSPDIYNSPLHF. The CDR3 DNA reads TGTGCCAGCAGCCCGGACATCTATAATTCACCCCTCCACTTT. V usage is TRBV7-9 and J usage is TRBJ1-6, with a possible D match to TRBD1 (5 bases). The V gene lost 5 bases and the J gene lost 3 bases, with 8 bases spanning the gap. The germline CDR1 and CDR2 sequences are SEHNR and FQNEAQ (reference sequence). The CDR3 extends over 14 amino acids.

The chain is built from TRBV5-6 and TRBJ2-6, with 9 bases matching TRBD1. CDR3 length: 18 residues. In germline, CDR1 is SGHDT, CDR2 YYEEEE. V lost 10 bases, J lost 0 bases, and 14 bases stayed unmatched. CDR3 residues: CAPNFYGQGSSGANVLTF. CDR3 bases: TGTGCCCCAAACTTCTACGGACAGGGGAGCTCTGGGGCCAACGTCCTGACTTTC.

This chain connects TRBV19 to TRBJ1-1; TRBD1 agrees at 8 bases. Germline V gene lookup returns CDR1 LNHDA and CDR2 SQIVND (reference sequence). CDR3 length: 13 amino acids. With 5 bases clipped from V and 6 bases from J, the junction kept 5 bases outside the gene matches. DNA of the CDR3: TGTGCCAGTAGTGTACAGGGGGACTCTGAAGCTTTCTTT. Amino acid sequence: CASSVQGDSEAFF.

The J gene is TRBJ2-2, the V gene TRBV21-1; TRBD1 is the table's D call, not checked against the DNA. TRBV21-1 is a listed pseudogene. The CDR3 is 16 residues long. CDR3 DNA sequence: TGTGCCAGCAGTCCTGGCCACTGGGGGCTTACCGGGGAGCTGTTTTTT. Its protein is CASSPGHWGLTGELFF.

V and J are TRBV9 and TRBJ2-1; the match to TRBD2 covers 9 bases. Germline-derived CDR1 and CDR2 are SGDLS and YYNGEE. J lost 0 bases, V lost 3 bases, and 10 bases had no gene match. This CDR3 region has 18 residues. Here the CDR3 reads CASSGVGTSTSSYNEQFF. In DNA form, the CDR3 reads TGTGCCAGCAGCGGGGTGGGGACTAGCACTAGCTCCTACAATGAGCAGTTCTTC.

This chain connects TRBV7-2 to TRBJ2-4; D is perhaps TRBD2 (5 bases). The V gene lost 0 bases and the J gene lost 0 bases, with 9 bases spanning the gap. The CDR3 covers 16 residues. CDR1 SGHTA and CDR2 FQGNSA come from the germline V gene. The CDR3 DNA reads TGTGCCAGCAGCTTAGCGCTAGCCCTAGCCAAAAACATTCAGTACTTC. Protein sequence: CASSLALALAKNIQYF.